Shown below are 21 T cell receptor beta chains from a single sample sequenced in a study of human T cells and chemical hapten exposure. In TCRdb, the RACE reads were re-called with MiXCR into one record per CDR3 protein. This sample has over 130,000 distinct CDR3 sequences, with about 11% found just once. Time point specified: patch test 2, 6 weeks after DPC sensitization. Treatment here: therapeutic diphenylcyclopropenone sensitization with weekly scalp DPC. Material: whole blood, obtained in connection with sensitization to the hapten diphenylcyclopropenone (DPC). The receptor set was obtained from a woman aged 50 to 60 with alopecia areata. Some clones in this sample may be carry-over from other donors' samples.

The J gene is TRBJ1-6, the V gene TRBV6-1; D not certain. CDR3 size: 15 residues. Per germline, CDR1 MNHNS and CDR2 SASEGT. Trimming stripped 5 bases from V and 6 bases from J, with 14 bases between. DNA of the CDR3: TGTGCCAGCAGTACCCCCCAGAAACTTAATTCACCCCTCCACTTT. Protein product: CASSTPQKLNSPLHF.

This clonotype was picked up a small number of times. The rearrangement links TRBV10-3 to TRBJ2-2; D is tentatively TRBD1 or TRBD2 (5 bases each). CDR3 length: 14 amino acids. The V gene's germline CDR1 is ENHRY and CDR2 SYGVKD. Trimming stripped 6 bases from V and 5 bases from J, with 13 bases between. The CDR3 region is CAIRGPSETGELFF. The CDR3 DNA is TGTGCCATCAGGGGACCCTCGGAAACCGGGGAGCTGTTTTTT.

The CDR3 sequence: CASSLAGGVAGELFF. The CDR3 DNA follows: TGTGCCAGCAGTTTGGCGGGAGGGGTGGCCGGGGAGCTGTTTTTT. This chain links TRBV12-3 or TRBV12-4 with TRBJ2-2; 9 bases are shared with TRBD2. This CDR3 has 15 amino acids. Trimming removed 3 bases from V and 6 bases from J; junction bases left unmatched: 5.

This clonotype showed up many times. The V and J genes are TRBV6-2 or TRBV6-3 and TRBJ1-2; 7 nucleotides align to TRBD1. V shed 0 bases, J shed 3 bases, and the junction held 7 bases outside the gene matches. This CDR3 is 16 amino acids long. CDR1 and CDR2 from the germline V gene are MNHEY and SVGEGT. The DNA for the CDR3 is TGTGCCAGCAGTTACTCCAAGGGGGCCGTGTACTATGGCTACACCTTC. Encoded protein: CASSYSKGAVYYGYTF.

The chain links TRBV20-1 to TRBJ1-6; the D gene is possibly TRBD1 (6 bases). V lost 6 bases to trimming and J lost 7 bases, with 13 bases between them. Germline V gene sequence: CDR1 DFQATT, CDR2 SNEGSKA (reference sequence). The length of the CDR3 is 13 residues. CDR3 coding DNA: TGCAGTGCCACCGGGACACCCAATTCACCCCTCCACTTT. This codes for CSATGTPNSPLHF.

The table lists this clonotype with many counts. The chain uses TRBV12-3 or TRBV12-4 and TRBJ2-7; D is unresolved. V lost 5 bases, J lost 1 base, and 15 bases lay in between. CDR3 size: 15 residues. The CDR3, as DNA: TGTGCCAGCAGTCCCCAAGGGTTGCCATCCTACGAGCAGTACTTC. Translation gives CASSPQGLPSYEQYF.

This clonotype turned up a few times. J is TRBJ2-1 and V is TRBV6-5, with 7 bases identical to TRBD1. The CDR3 length is 14 residues. J gave up 4 bases and V 9 bases, and 9 bases lay outside the gene matches. Germline assignment: CDR1 MNHEY and CDR2 SVGAGI. The CDR3 here is CASHTTGFYNEQFF. CDR3 in DNA: TGTGCCAGTCACACGACAGGGTTTTACAATGAGCAGTTCTTC.

This clonotype was found a few times. J is TRBJ2-2 and V is TRBV20-1; a weak D match, TRBD2 (6 bases). V lost 2 bases and J lost 5, with 15 bases in between. The germline V gene has CDR1 DFQATT and CDR2 SNEGSKA (reference sequence). There are 15 residues in the CDR3. In DNA form, the CDR3 reads TGCAGTGCTAGAAGGCGGGGTATAGTGACCGGGGAGCTGTTTTTT. Protein: CSARRRGIVTGELFF.

The J gene is TRBJ1-3, the V gene TRBV30; D unclear. Trimming shortened V by 2 bases and J by 6 bases, and 14 bases separated the two germline ends. The CDR3 spans 14 residues. Germline CDR1 reads GTSNPN; CDR2 reads SVGIG (reference sequence). Here the CDR3 DNA reads TGTGCCTGGAGTCCGACGGCAACTGAAAACACCATATATTTT. It encodes CAWSPTATENTIYF.

This clonotype has just a few counts. The chain links TRBV3-1 to TRBJ2-1, with D hard to call. This CDR3 region has 15 residues. Per the germline V gene, CDR1 is LGHDT and CDR2 is YNNKEL (reference sequence). Trimming took off 0 bases at V and 7 bases at J, with 13 bases between the two ends. The CDR3 here is CASSQDSRRRNEQFF. CDR3 sequence (DNA): TGTGCCAGCAGCCAAGATAGTCGGCGAAGGAATGAGCAGTTCTTC.

This sequence joins TRBV19 and TRBJ2-2, with 8 positions matching TRBD2. The CDR3 contains 14 residues. Germline V gene data show CDR1 as LNHDA and CDR2 as SQIVND (reference sequence). With V trimmed by 7 bases and J by 6 bases, 7 bases remained unmatched. The CDR3 coding sequence is TGTGCCAGTATCCGGAGCGGGAGCCCCGGGGAGCTGTTTTTT. It encodes CASIRSGSPGELFF.

This clonotype was recorded a few times. This chain links TRBV6-5 with TRBJ2-1; no firm D call. The CDR3 totals 14 residues. Trimming removed 2 bases at V and 6 bases at J, with 11 bases between. Germline V gene lookup returns CDR1 MNHEY and CDR2 SVGAGI. The CDR3 loop is CASSYNQGSNEQFF. Here the CDR3 DNA reads TGTGCCAGCAGTTACAATCAAGGATCCAATGAGCAGTTCTTC.

The chain is built from TRBV3-1 and TRBJ2-1; TRBD1 matches 7 bases. There are 16 residues in the CDR3. Germline loops: CDR1 LGHDT, CDR2 YNNKEL (reference sequence). V shed 1 base, J shed 0 bases, and the junction held 3 bases outside the gene matches. CDR3 coding DNA: TGTGCCAGCAGCCAAGGGAACAGGGGCTCCTACAATGAGCAGTTCTTC. This codes for CASSQGNRGSYNEQFF.

In this sample, this clonotype turned up a few times. V gene TRBV29-1 combines with J gene TRBJ1-5; no firm D call. With 7 bases removed from V and 0 bases from J, the gap between germline ends came to 13 bases. The CDR3 extends over 14 amino acids. The germline gives CDR1 SQVTM, CDR2 ANQGSEA. This CDR3 reads CSAQPLYSNQPQHF. CDR3 DNA sequence: TGCAGCGCCCAGCCCCTTTATAGCAATCAGCCCCAGCATTTT.

The sample holds a few counts of this clonotype. The chain couples TRBV19 to TRBJ2-1, with 8 bases lining up with TRBD2. The CDR3 consists of 16 residues. Germline CDR1 reads LNHDA; CDR2 reads SQIVND (reference sequence). The ends lost 5 bases at V and 0 bases at J; junction bases unmatched: 6. CDR3 residues: CASSGSGTLSYNEQFF. In nucleotides, the CDR3 is TGTGCCAGTAGTGGTAGCGGGACGCTCTCCTACAATGAGCAGTTCTTC.

The V gene is TRBV27, the J gene TRBJ2-5; D is perhaps TRBD2 (6 bases). The CDR3 spans 15 residues. The germline CDR1 and CDR2 sequences are MNHEY and SMNVEV (reference sequence). The V and J ends lost 2 bases and 3 bases respectively, with 13 bases between them. DNA of the CDR3: TGTGCCAGCAGTTTAAGGTGGGGCGGGGAAGAGACCCAGTACTTC. Translation: CASSLRWGGEETQYF.

CDR3 in DNA: TGTGCCAGCGGGGCGCTGGGCGCGGGGGAGCAGTACTTC. Translating gives CASGALGAGEQYF. V usage is TRBV12-3 or TRBV12-4 and J usage is TRBJ2-7; D is possibly TRBD2 (6 bases). This CDR3 has 13 amino acids. V lost 8 bases and J lost 7, with 18 bases in between.

This clonotype was counted between two and nine times. The genes are TRBV28 and TRBJ1-2, with no clear D. This CDR3 comprises 14 residues. V lost 1 base to trimming and J lost 4 bases, with 10 bases between them. Germline CDR1 and CDR2: MDHEN and SYDVKM. In DNA form, the CDR3 reads TGTGCCAGCAGTTTATTAAGGAGAACCTATGGCTACACCTTC. Protein: CASSLLRRTYGYTF.

This clonotype was detected only a few times. V gene TRBV29-1 combines with J gene TRBJ1-3; possible D gene TRBD1, 6 bases. Germline V gives CDR1 SQVTM, CDR2 ANQGSEA. The CDR3 is 15 residues long. V dropped 5 bases and J dropped 1 base, with 15 bases sitting between them. DNA for the CDR3: TGCAGCGTTTCCGGACAGAAAGCTTCTGGAAACACCATATATTTT. It encodes CSVSGQKASGNTIYF. The full variable domain, in which reference TRBV29-1 and TRBJ1-3 provide the parts outside the CDR3, is SAVISQKPSRDICQRGTSLTIQCQVDSQVTMMFWYRQQPGQSLTLIATANQGSEATYESGFVIDKFPISRPNLTFSTLTVSNMSPEDSSIYLCSVSGQKASGNTIYFGEGSWLTVV.

Only one count was recorded for this clonotype. V is TRBV20-1 and J is TRBJ2-5; 12 nucleotides agree with TRBD2. The CDR3 runs 20 residues. V was clipped by 2 bases and J by 4 bases; unmatched bases: 20. Germline V gene lookup returns CDR1 DFQATT and CDR2 SNEGSKA (reference sequence). The CDR3 sequence is CSARYASGASGRGRRETQYF. The CDR3 DNA follows: TGCAGTGCTAGATACGCCTCAGGGGCTAGCGGGAGGGGAAGGCGAGAGACCCAGTACTTC.

This chain connects TRBV7-2 to TRBJ2-2, with D possibly matching TRBD2 (6 bases). The CDR3 is 13 amino acids. V lost 5 bases and J lost 4, with 8 bases in between. Germline CDR1 SGHTA, CDR2 FQGNSA. CDR3 amino acids: CASSRDFTGELFF. CDR3 nucleotides: TGTGCCAGCAGCCGGGACTTCACCGGGGAGCTGTTTTTT.